What follows are 23 T cell receptor beta chains derived from one specimen sequenced in a study of identifying expanded T cells in peripheral blood. Clones were sequenced by immunoSEQ multiplex PCR, and TCRdb holds only the in-frame ones, with some missing. This sample has some 100,000 clones, with around 88% found just once. The specimen sequenced was blood. The origin of the receptors is a person aged 18 to 69 in good health.

The rearrangement joins TRBV19 to TRBJ1-5, with 9 bases matching TRBD1. Germline assignment: CDR1 LNHDA and CDR2 SQIVND (reference sequence). Trimming took 5 bases from V and 7 from J; bases not matched to a gene: 12. The CDR3 extends over 16 amino acids. Written as DNA, the CDR3 is TGTGCCAGTAGTCCACGGACAGGGGCCCCAGACCAGCCCCAGCATTTT. This encodes CASSPRTGAPDQPQHF.

The CDR3 region is CASSRRDTEAFF. In DNA form, the CDR3 reads TGTGCCAGCAGCCGACGGGACACTGAAGCTTTCTTT. The genes are TRBV6-5 and TRBJ1-1, with D hard to call. This CDR3 is 12 amino acids long. V gave up 6 bases and J gave up 3 bases, with 8 bases separating them. The germline CDR1 and CDR2 sequences are MNHEY and SVGAGI.

This chain joins TRBV30 and TRBJ2-7; D is possibly TRBD2 (5 bases). The CDR3 totals 13 residues. With 0 bases removed from V and 7 bases from J, the gap between germline ends came to 13 bases. Germline V CDR1 and CDR2: GTSNPN, SVGIG (reference sequence). The CDR3 region has the DNA TGTGCCTGGAGTGTGAGGGTAAGCGCGGAGCAGTACTTC. It yields the protein CAWSVRVSAEQYF.

The chain employs TRBV6-5 and TRBJ1-2; no clear D. Germline CDR1 is MNHEY and CDR2 is SVGAGI. The CDR3 sequence is 15 residues long. The V end lost 0 bases, the J end lost 1 base, and 9 bases lay between the germline ends. The CDR3 here is CASSYSPGINYGYTF. For the CDR3, the DNA is TGTGCCAGCAGTTACTCGCCAGGAATTAACTATGGCTACACCTTC.

In this sample, this clone turned up once. The chain is built from TRBV4-3 and TRBJ1-1; D not certain. Germline lookup yields CDR1 LGHNA and CDR2 YSLEER. The CDR3 consists of 15 residues. V was shortened by 1 base and J by 3 bases, with 12 bases between the two germline ends. Here the CDR3 DNA reads TGCGCCAGCAGCCAAGTGTGGGTTCGGGACACTGAAGCTTTCTTT. Protein: CASSQVWVRDTEAFF.

The rearrangement joins TRBV4-3 to TRBJ2-3, with 7 bases matching TRBD2. Germline V gene sequence: CDR1 LGHNA, CDR2 YSLEER. This CDR3 spans 16 amino acids. The V segment lost 3 bases and the J segment 3 bases; nucleotides outside the gene matches: 9. The CDR3 bases are TGCGCCAGCAGCCACTTCGGACTAGAATCGACAGATACGCAGTATTTT. It yields the protein CASSHFGLESTDTQYF.

The rearrangement links TRBV11-3 to TRBJ2-2; D is undetermined. The germline V and J ends were trimmed by 3 bases and 7 bases, with 6 bases remaining between them. Per germline, CDR1 SGHNT and CDR2 YENEEA. This CDR3 contains 12 residues. CDR3 nucleotide sequence: TGTGCCAGCAGCTTCGGGTTCGGGGAGCTGTTTTTT. As protein: CASSFGFGELFF.

This clone was counted once. This sequence joins TRBV18 and TRBJ1-1; D not resolved. Germline CDR1 and CDR2: KGHSH and LQKENI. CDR3 size: 13 residues. V was clipped by 3 bases and J by 0 bases, with 5 bases between them. The DNA for the CDR3 is TGTGCCAGCTCACCTGATCTGAACACTGAAGCTTTCTTT. It specifies CASSPDLNTEAFF.

The CDR3, as DNA: TGTGCCAGCTCACGATTGGTACAGTCCAACTCTGGGGCCAACGTCCTGACTTTC. It codes for CASSRLVQSNSGANVLTF. The chain carries TRBV18 and TRBJ2-6; D is uncertain. The CDR3 runs to 18 residues. Trimming removed 4 bases at V and 0 bases at J, with 16 bases between. Germline values: CDR1 KGHSH, CDR2 LQKENI. The variable domain in full, completed from reference TRBV18 and TRBJ2-6, reads NAGVMQNPRHLVRRRGQEARLRCSPMKGHSHVYWYRQLPEEGLKFMVYLQKENIIDESGMPKERFSAEFPKEGPSILRIQQVVRGDSAAYFCASSRLVQSNSGANVLTFGAGSRLTVL.

CDR3 DNA sequence: TGTGCCAGTAGTATATTTGACAGCCTAAATCAGCCCCAGCATTTT. It encodes CASSIFDSLNQPQHF. This chain joins TRBV19 and TRBJ1-5; weak D call: TRBD1 (5 bases). The CDR3 loop spans 15 amino acids. Germline V gene sequence: CDR1 LNHDA, CDR2 SQIVND (reference sequence). Trimming pared 2 bases from V and 4 bases from J, leaving 12 bases between.

This clone was found a few times. The rearrangement uses TRBV6-5 and TRBJ1-5; 7 bases are a match to TRBD1. CDR1 and CDR2 (germline): MNHEY, SVGAGI. V lost 6 bases and J lost 7; bases outside the gene matches: 3. This CDR3 contains 12 residues. In nucleotides, the CDR3 is TGTGCCAGCAGGACAGGGAACCAGCCCCAGCATTTT. Translating it yields CASRTGNQPQHF.

The chain joins TRBV29-1 to TRBJ1-1; D is uncertain. Germline CDR1 reads SQVTM; CDR2 reads ANQGSEA. The ends were cut back, 3 bases at V and 11 bases at J, with 10 bases in the middle. This CDR3 is built from 10 residues. CDR3 protein: CSVDTDIAFF. Written as DNA, the CDR3 is TGCAGCGTTGACACCGACATCGCTTTCTTT.

In its sample, this clone was seen once. V usage is TRBV10-3 and J usage is TRBJ1-6; 7 nucleotides align to TRBD1. The germline CDR1 and CDR2 sequences are ENHRY and SYGVKD. V shed 10 bases and J 6 bases; nucleotides not matched to a gene: 6. The CDR3 loop spans 13 amino acids. The CDR3 loop is CASRDSPNSPLHF. The CDR3, as DNA: TGTGCCAGTAGGGACAGCCCTAATTCACCCCTCCACTTT.

The genes are TRBV7-2 and TRBJ2-7; D is tentatively TRBD1 or TRBD2 (5 bases each). CDR3 length: 15 amino acids. Trimming removed 3 bases at V and 5 bases at J, with 17 bases between. Germline CDR1 SGHTA, CDR2 FQGNSA. CDR3: CASSFVRGLGNEQYF. The CDR3 nucleotides are TGTGCCAGCAGCTTTGTGAGGGGCTTGGGAAACGAGCAGTACTTC.

This chain links TRBV11-2 with TRBJ1-6, with unresolved D. Germline values: CDR1 SGHAT, CDR2 FQNNGV. Trimming stripped 0 bases from V and 8 bases from J, with 8 bases between. The CDR3 contains 14 residues. The CDR3 spells CASSLDGVYSPLHF. The CDR3 nucleotides are TGTGCCAGCAGCTTAGACGGGGTTTATTCACCCCTCCACTTT.

The chain joins TRBV7-2 to TRBJ2-3; TRBD2 matches 9 bases. Germline trimming cut 1 base from V and 3 bases from J; bases unmatched to any gene: 8. CDR1 is SGHTA, CDR2 FQGNSA, per germline. This CDR3 has 17 amino acids. The CDR3 bases are TGTGCCAGCAGCTTAGATCTCCTCGCGGGGGGGACAGATACGCAGTATTTT. Amino acid sequence: CASSLDLLAGGTDTQYF.

The rearrangement links TRBV2 to TRBJ2-2; 7 bases match TRBD2. V shed 5 bases and J 2 bases; nucleotides not matched to a gene: 5. Looked up from germline, CDR1 is SNHLY and CDR2 is FYNNEI. This CDR3 has 15 residues. The CDR3 region is CASSIRDYNTGELFF. In nucleotides, the CDR3 is TGTGCCAGCAGTATACGGGACTATAACACCGGGGAGCTGTTTTTT.

V is TRBV11-3 and J is TRBJ2-3; TRBD2 aligns across 9 bases. The trim removed 1 base at V and 0 bases at J, leaving 2 bases unmatched. The CDR3 spans 16 residues. Germline V CDR1 and CDR2: SGHNT, YENEEA. Here the CDR3 reads CASSLGLAGSTDTQYF. The CDR3 DNA reads as TGTGCCAGCAGCTTAGGCCTAGCGGGGAGCACAGATACGCAGTATTTT.

This clone is a singleton in its sample. The chain employs TRBV21-1 and TRBJ2-1; the table's D gene call, TRBD1, was not cross checked with the DNA. TRBV21-1 is a pseudogene segment. The CDR3 runs to 14 residues. DNA of the CDR3: TGTGCCAGCACACAGGGGAGTTGCTACAATGAGCAGTTCTTC. It yields the protein CASTQGSCYNEQFF.

The chain is built from TRBV30 and TRBJ2-3; 9 nucleotides agree with TRBD2. Per the germline V gene, CDR1 is GTSNPN and CDR2 is SVGIG (reference sequence). This CDR3 is built from 13 residues. With V trimmed by 8 bases and J by 1 base, 4 bases remained unmatched. As DNA, the CDR3 is TGTGCCCGGGCGGGGGGGGGCACAGATACGCAGTATTTT. As protein: CARAGGGTDTQYF.

The DNA of the CDR3 is TGTGCCACCCAATCAGGGGGCCTGAGCTCCTACGAGCAGTACTTC. Its protein is CATQSGGLSSYEQYF. The chain has TRBV6-5 and TRBJ2-7; 8 bases agree with TRBD1. The CDR3 consists of 15 residues. Germline V gives CDR1 MNHEY, CDR2 SVGAGI. Trimming cost V 10 bases and J 0 bases; bases outside gene matches: 11.

The V and J genes are TRBV7-6 and TRBJ2-7; D may match TRBD1 or TRBD2 (6 bases each). Germline V lookup: CDR1 SGHVS, CDR2 FNYEAQ. The CDR3 is 15 amino acids. Deletions cut 0 bases from V and 7 bases from J, with 16 bases between. The chain's CDR3 is CASSLAGGRAGEQYF. CDR3 DNA sequence: TGTGCCAGCAGCTTAGCGGGGGGCCGGGCTGGTGAGCAGTACTTC.

CDR3 amino acids: CASSYGGRHNQPQHF. DNA of the CDR3: TGTGCCAGCAGTTACGGAGGCAGGCACAATCAGCCCCAGCATTTT. This sequence joins TRBV6-5 and TRBJ1-5; D uncertain. Per germline, CDR1 MNHEY and CDR2 SVGAGI. The CDR3 length is 15 residues. V lost 2 bases to trimming and J lost 3 bases, with 11 bases between them.